Each of the 2 T cell receptor beta chains below was sequenced from the same sample in a study of PD-1 blockade in classical Hodgkin lymphoma. Sequencing was performed with immunoSEQ multiplex PCR; in TCRdb, only in-frame clones are kept and a portion is missing. The sample includes roughly 100,000 clones, approximately 90% of them seen just once. All patients experienced relapse after autologous stem cell transplantation, and brentuximab vedotin exposure was variable. Sequencing used peripheral blood mononuclear cells (PBMCs), obtained before the second cycle of nivolumab. The receptors originated from a human donor with classical Hodgkin lymphoma.

The chain recombines TRBV6-5 with TRBJ2-1; TRBD2 matches 10 bases. The CDR3 contains 14 residues. Germline CDR1 and CDR2: MNHEY and SVGAGI. V was clipped by 6 bases and J by 7 bases; unmatched bases: 6. CDR3 protein: CASSPGLASNEQFF. The CDR3 DNA reads TGTGCCAGCAGCCCGGGACTAGCGTCGAATGAGCAGTTCTTC.

As for this clone: One junction end disagrees with the germline gene, perhaps due to a read error. The V gene is TRBV7-3, the J gene TRBJ2-6, with TRBD1 matching 9 bases. This CDR3 has 18 residues. Germline loops: CDR1 SGHTA, CDR2 FQGTGA. CDR3 loop: CASSLTGTGSAGANVLTF. The CDR3 bases are TGTGCCAGCAGTTTAACCGGGACAGGGTCTGCTGGGGCCAACGTCCTGACTTTC.